The present T cell receptor beta chain was sequenced within a study of T cell responses to AZD1222 COVID-19 vaccine. The method was immunoSEQ multiplex PCR; TCRdb's version includes in-frame clones alone and lacks a portion of them. The sample has some 130,000 clones, around nine tenths seen once. Study conclusions and caveats: Donors in the cohort were predominantly white British and more often female, and clonal diversity was possibly underestimated.

A note on this clone: Its antigen is as yet unknown.

CDR3 length equals 15 residues. Germline-derived CDR1 and CDR2 are SGDLS and YYNGEE. The ends lost 2 bases at V and 4 bases at J; junction bases unmatched: 6. The chain recombines TRBV9 with TRBJ2-5, with 9 bases aligning to TRBD2. The receptor comes from an adult in good health. Sequencing used peripheral blood, obtained on day 0 of AZD1222 vaccination. CDR3 DNA: TGTGCCAGCAGCGTTGGCGGGGGGGCTGGAGAGACCCAGTACTTC. It is translated as CASSVGGGAGETQYF.